This T cell receptor (beta chain) was sequenced in a study of OX40 agonist ivuxolimab in advanced cancers. This CDR3 has 14 amino acids. Germline lookup yields CDR1 SGHTA and CDR2 FQGNSA. V was cut by 1 base and J by 5 bases, with 11 bases left in between. Clones were sequenced by immunoSEQ multiplex PCR, and TCRdb holds only the in-frame ones, with some missing. This repertoire shows tens of thousands of clones, approximately 91% found once; its top ten account for around 1%. Study-wide points: More expanded clones were seen, on average, in CD8+ T cells than in CD4+.

As regards this clone: Its matching antigen is unknown.

The chain recombines TRBV7-2 with TRBJ1-1; no definite D call. The sequencing here drew on CD4+ or CD8+ T cells sorted from blood, taken in a trial of the OX40 agonist ivuxolimab. The receptor's source is an adult with an advanced solid tumor such as melanoma, head and neck, liver or kidney cancer. The CDR3 region is CASSLEWAVTEAFF. CDR3 nucleotides: TGTGCCAGCAGCTTAGAGTGGGCAGTTACTGAAGCTTTCTTT.